The next 8 T cell receptor beta chains were all read from a single sample in a study of T cell repertoires in cytomegalovirus infection. TCRdb reprocessed the reads with MiXCR, giving one entry per CDR3 protein. Found here are about 180,000 distinct CDR3 sequences, approximately 15% of them singletons; the top ten hold approximately 30%. The source material was PBMCs. These receptors were collected from a human donor in good health (CMV status not recorded). Some clones in this sample may be carry-over from other donors' samples.

This clonotype was picked up many times. This chain joins TRBV7-8 and TRBJ2-3; D uncertain. Between the trimmed V and J ends, which lost 5 bases and 0 bases, there was a span of 9 bases. This CDR3 region has 14 residues. CDR1 is SGHVS, CDR2 FQNEAQ, per germline. CDR3 protein: CASSPLGSTDTQYF. In nucleotides, the CDR3 is TGTGCCAGCAGCCCGTTAGGTAGCACAGATACGCAGTATTTT.

This clonotype was observed at least ten times. The V and J genes are TRBV7-2 and TRBJ1-2; a possible D gene is TRBD1 (6 bases). CDR1 and CDR2 from the germline V gene are SGHTA and FQGNSA. The CDR3 is 17 amino acids. Trimming pared 4 bases from V and 6 bases from J, leaving 24 bases between. The CDR3 DNA follows: TGTGCCAGCAGCTCACAGGGATCCCAATCCTTCTATCATGGCTACACCTTC. Protein: CASSSQGSQSFYHGYTF.

This clonotype was recorded at least ten times. V is TRBV7-2 and J is TRBJ2-2; D is unresolved. Germline V gene lookup returns CDR1 SGHTA and CDR2 FQGNSA. V was trimmed by 5 bases and J by 2 bases, leaving 12 bases between them. CDR3 length: 15 amino acids. CDR3: CASSVDGTNTGELFF. CDR3 nucleotides: TGTGCCAGCAGCGTGGACGGAACCAACACCGGGGAGCTGTTTTTT.

Here the CDR3 DNA reads TGTGCCAGCAGTCCACGGGGAGGGGTCTCCTACGAGCAGTACTTC. It translates to CASSPRGGVSYEQYF. This rearrangement joins TRBV6-5 to TRBJ2-7, with 7 positions matching TRBD2. V gave up 5 bases and J gave up 0 bases; unmatched junction bases: 7. CDR1 MNHEY and CDR2 SVGAGI come from the germline V gene. The CDR3 spans 15 residues.

This clonotype was recorded many times. CDR3 protein: CASSLWAGGFTEAFF. In DNA, the CDR3 is TGTGCCAGCAGCTTATGGGCAGGGGGCTTCACTGAAGCTTTCTTT. The chain recombines TRBV11-2 with TRBJ1-1; 8 nucleotides line up with TRBD1. The CDR3 totals 15 residues. CDR1 SGHAT and CDR2 FQNNGV come from the germline V gene. Trimming cost V 2 bases and J 4 bases; bases outside gene matches: 6. Drawing the rest from reference TRBV11-2 and TRBJ1-1, the complete variable domain is EAGVAQSPRYKIIEKRQSVAFWCNPISGHATLYWYQQILGQGPKLLIQFQNNGVVDDSQLPKDRFSAERLKGVDSTLKIQPAKLEDSAVYLCASSLWAGGFTEAFFGQGTRLTVV.

The rearrangement joins TRBV7-3 to TRBJ1-2, with 9 bases lining up with TRBD1. CDR1 is SGHTA and CDR2 is FQGTGA in the germline V gene. Trimming took 5 bases from V and 7 from J; bases not matched to a gene: 8. This CDR3 region has 14 residues. CDR3 coding DNA: TGTGCCAGCAGCCCGGGACAGGGTGAGGCTGGCTACACCTTC. As protein: CASSPGQGEAGYTF.

This clonotype was found many times. The J gene is TRBJ2-6, the V gene TRBV2; 8 bases map to TRBD1. The V gene's germline CDR1 is SNHLY and CDR2 FYNNEI. There are 16 residues in the CDR3. Germline trimming cut 6 bases from V and 2 bases from J; bases unmatched to any gene: 6. The CDR3 bases are TGTGCCAGCAGGGCGACAGGGGTGCCTGGGGCCAACGTCCTGACTTTC. Its protein is CASRATGVPGANVLTF.

This clonotype was found many times. V is TRBV7-8 and J is TRBJ1-5; 10 bases map to TRBD1. CDR1 SGHVS and CDR2 FQNEAQ come from the germline V gene. V shed 3 bases and J 7 bases; nucleotides not matched to a gene: 9. The CDR3 has 16 residues. In DNA form, the CDR3 reads TGTGCCAGCAGCTTGGTCCGGACAGGGGGTAAACAGCCCCAGCATTTT. Translating gives CASSLVRTGGKQPQHF.